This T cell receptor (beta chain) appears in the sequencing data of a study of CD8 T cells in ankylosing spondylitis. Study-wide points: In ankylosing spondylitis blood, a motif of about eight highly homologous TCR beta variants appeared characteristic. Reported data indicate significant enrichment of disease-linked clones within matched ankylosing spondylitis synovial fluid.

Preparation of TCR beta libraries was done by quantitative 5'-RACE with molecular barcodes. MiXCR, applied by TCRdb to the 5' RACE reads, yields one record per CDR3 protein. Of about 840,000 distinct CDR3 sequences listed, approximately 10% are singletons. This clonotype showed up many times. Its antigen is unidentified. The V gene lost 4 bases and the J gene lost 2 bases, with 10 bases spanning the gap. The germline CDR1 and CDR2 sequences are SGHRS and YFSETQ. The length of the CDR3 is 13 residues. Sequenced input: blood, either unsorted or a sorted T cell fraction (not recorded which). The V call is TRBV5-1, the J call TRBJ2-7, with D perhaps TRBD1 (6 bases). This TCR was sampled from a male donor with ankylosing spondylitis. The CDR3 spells CASSPGQPYEQYF. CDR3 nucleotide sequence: TGCGCCAGCAGCCCCGGACAGCCCTACGAGCAGTACTTC.